These 9 T cell receptor beta chains were sequenced from one sample in a study of technical replicates of blood from a handful of donors. TCRdb keeps only in-frame clones here, not all; method: immunoSEQ multiplex PCR. The data contain approximately 45,000 clones, almost 97% of them singletons. Material: T cells isolated from PBMCs. All receptors derive from a human donor in good health.

The chain recombines TRBV9 with TRBJ1-2, with 7 nucleotides matching TRBD1. Germline V CDR1 and CDR2: SGDLS, YYNGEE. V shed 4 bases, J shed 5 bases, and the junction held 5 bases outside the gene matches. The CDR3 is made up of 13 amino acids. The CDR3 is CASSFRDRYGYTF. The CDR3 bases are TGTGCCAGCAGCTTCCGGGACAGATATGGCTACACCTTC.

V usage is TRBV30 and J usage is TRBJ2-7, with a weak D call TRBD1 (6 bases). Trimming took 3 bases from V and 3 from J, leaving 12 bases between them. Germline CDR1 reads GTSNPN; CDR2 reads SVGIG (reference sequence). There are 13 residues in the CDR3. The CDR3 DNA follows: TGTGCCTGGAGCGCTGGGACACACTACGAGCAGTACTTC. It encodes CAWSAGTHYEQYF.

The chain employs TRBV29-1 and TRBJ1-5; D perhaps matches TRBD1 (6 bases). This CDR3 has 15 residues. Germline V lookup: CDR1 SQVTM, CDR2 ANQGSEA. V lost 6 bases to trimming and J lost 2 bases, with 17 bases between them. Here the CDR3 DNA reads TGCAGCGTGGACACGACAGGAACGGGCAATCAGCCCCAGCATTTT. Its protein is CSVDTTGTGNQPQHF.

CDR3 loop: CAVSAQETQYF. CDR3 coding DNA: TGTGCCGTTAGTGCGCAAGAGACCCAGTACTTC. V usage is TRBV30 and J usage is TRBJ2-5; D is uncertain. V was cut by 8 bases and J by 2 bases, with 9 bases left in between. This CDR3 region has 11 residues. Germline V gives CDR1 GTSNPN, CDR2 SVGIG (reference sequence).

This clone was picked up one time. The chain is built from TRBV4-2 and TRBJ2-2, with TRBD2 as a possible D gene (5 bases). Germline V gene data show CDR1 as LGHNA and CDR2 as YNFKEQ. Deletions cut 1 base from V and 1 base from J, with 7 bases between. There are 15 residues in the CDR3. The CDR3 region has the DNA TGTGCCAGCAGCCAAGGAGGGATGAACACCGGGGAGCTGTTTTTT. It yields the protein CASSQGGMNTGELFF.

The CDR3 DNA is TGTGCCAGCAGCCACCGGGACAGAGCCTACGAGCAGTACTTC. Amino acids: CASSHRDRAYEQYF. The rearrangement uses TRBV7-6 and TRBJ2-7, with 7 bases fitting TRBD1. V shed 5 bases, J shed 2 bases, and the junction held 6 bases outside the gene matches. The CDR3 extends over 14 amino acids. Germline V gene data show CDR1 as SGHVS and CDR2 as FNYEAQ.

This clone has just one count. The rearrangement joins TRBV5-6 to TRBJ2-6, with a possible D match to TRBD1 (6 bases). There are 16 residues in the CDR3. Trimming shortened V by 2 bases and J by 0 bases, and 9 bases separated the two germline ends. Germline values: CDR1 SGHDT, CDR2 YYEEEE. The CDR3 sequence: CASSFRGSSGANVLTF. For the CDR3, the DNA is TGTGCCAGCAGCTTCAGGGGATCCTCTGGGGCCAACGTCCTGACTTTC. Full variable domain (rest looked up from reference TRBV5-6 and TRBJ2-6): DAGVTQSPTHLIKTRGQQVTLRCSPKSGHDTVSWYQQALGQGPQFIFQYYEEEERQRGNFPDRFSGHQFPNYSSELNVNALLLGDSALYLCASSFRGSSGANVLTFGAGSRLTVL.

The gene calls are TRBV6-5 and TRBJ2-7; D not certain. Germline CDR1 and CDR2: MNHEY and SVGAGI. The V gene lost 5 bases and the J gene lost 4 bases, with 12 bases spanning the gap. CDR3 size: 13 residues. The CDR3 is CASSPGLLYEQYF. The CDR3 coding sequence is TGTGCCAGCAGTCCTGGGCTCCTATACGAGCAGTACTTC.

The chain uses TRBV5-1 and TRBJ1-5; D gene ambiguous. V was clipped by 0 bases and J by 4 bases, with 5 bases between them. CDR3 length: 13 amino acids. Germline assignment: CDR1 SGHRS and CDR2 YFSETQ. In nucleotides, the CDR3 is TGCGCCAGCAGCTTGGCGGGAAATCAGCCCCAGCATTTT. Protein sequence: CASSLAGNQPQHF.